This T cell receptor beta chain was sequenced during a study of identical twins (dated by TCRdb to about 2016). In terms of the full investigation: The study deep-sequenced TCR alpha and beta repertoires from monozygotic twins, unrelated adults of various ages and cord blood to test whether fetal clonotypes persist. Replicate twin experiments were performed at different times using different library preparation protocols to rule out contamination.

Only healthy Caucasian donors were included. Three pairs of female monozygotic twins, all aged roughly 18 to 29 years, were included in the twin cohort. Positive isolation kits from Invitrogen were used to isolate CD4+ and CD8+ T cell populations. Compared with germline, V lacks 6 bases and J lacks 0 bases; bases without a gene match: 5. The CDR3, cysteine through phenylalanine, is 15 amino acids long. Kept here is only the CDR3 DNA, which spans 45 bases and is read in frame from base 1. At least ten counts were recorded for this clonotype. Its antigen has not been determined. One base away there is no much larger clone; base qualities are not given. The library was obtained by 5' RACE. The sequencer listed for this sample is Illumina HiSeq 2000. A universal primer binding site was introduced by template switching, and a unique molecular identifier was present in the final cDNA, enabling accurate counting of TCR cDNA molecules. Specific primers in the conserved constant-segment region were used to synthesize first-strand cDNA for the TCR alpha and beta chains. Each cDNA library was double barcoded, with a SMART-Mk sample barcode plus Illumina barcodes, to control for contamination. Two successive PCR steps introduced TruSeq adapter sequences along with Illumina sample barcodes. The Illumina HiSeq platform was used with custom primers to sequence TCR alpha and beta cDNA libraries. The study's own analysis went as follows. Raw reads were processed with MiGEC to extract unique molecular identifiers, and MiXCR was used to determine CDR3 positions. For each individual, recombination models were inferred using an EM algorithm with the repgenHMM and IGoR tools. Shared clonotype analysis was performed with the tcR package in R, normalizing sharing by the product of cloneset sizes. Out-of-frame nonproductive sequences were analyzed to study raw recombination free of thymic and clonal selection effects. In TCRdb, the public reads were trimmed at Q25 with fastp and aligned with MiXCR, with productive beta chains retained. Rows are combined by CDR3 protein, so each entry shows the most common genes and DNA. For this entry, the V and J calls and clone size follow TCRdb and not the study's own pipeline. The sample includes around 250,000 distinct CDR3 sequences, with around 6.5% observed a single time. The ten largest clones take up about 14% of the sample.

Study-wide findings and limitations: Fewer insertions were carried by abundant cord blood beta clonotypes, a similar but weaker trend appeared in young adult naive repertoires, and no such trend appeared in memory repertoires. The excess sharing between twins in beta out-of-frame sequences was weaker because fewer shared sequences reduced the signal-to-noise ratio. Compared with coincidental sharing between unrelated individuals, out-of-frame TCR alpha sequences shared between twins showed an excess of sequences with low generation probability. Because the same donors could not be followed over many years, conclusions were based on cross-sectional statistical analysis. Invariant T cells such as MAIT and iNKT could partly confound zero-insertion analyses, though diverse VJ usage argued against this for most clonotypes. In monozygotic twins, out-of-frame TCR alpha sharing was systematically underestimated by recombination models, although the models agreed with sharing between unrelated individuals.

These data also featured in a second study, about T cells expressing NK-cell markers. The second paper further reports: Three sorted T-cell subsets (CD3+CD56+NKG2C+, CD3+CD56+NKG2C- and CD3+CD56-NKG2C+) from under 10 donors had their TCR beta-chain repertoires profiled. Seven of the eight sequenced donors were HCMV-seropositive and one was HCMV-seronegative. In several experiments an anti-gammadeltaTCR antibody was added to restrict sorting to alphabetaTCR-expressing T cells. In 5 to 7 donors, the dominant CD3+CD56+NKG2C+ clonotypes were found to rank among the top 10 CD8+ clonotypes and to make up about 1.0-8% of CD8+ T cells. Those dominant clonotypes were again the most abundant among CD3+CD56-NKG2C+ cells in a handful of donors, at roughly 25-65%. It remained unclear whether the expanded NKG2C-expressing T cell clones were specific for HCMV antigens. All eight donors whose samples were sequenced were randomly selected healthy volunteers, three of them men and five women. HCMV-specific IgG was detected in serum with a commercial ELISA kit to determine HCMV serostatus. Reads were demultiplexed and grouped by UMI with MIGEC, and clonotypes were assembled and quantified with MiTCR. Only TCR cDNA sequences supported by at least two reads were kept to exclude erroneous sequences. Downstream repertoire analysis used the tcR package, and clonotypes were matched across fractions by CDR3 nucleotide sequence plus V segment. VDJmatch was used to annotate antigen specificity against VDJdb, with one amino acid substitution in CDR3 permitted.

This receptor was identified in a woman under 30 in good health. Here the chain combines TRBV12-3 or TRBV12-4 and TRBJ2-7; 10 junctional bases match TRBD2. Sequenced sample: CD8+ T cells sorted from blood. The sequenced DNA: TGTGCCAGCAGCATACTAGCGGGGCCCTCCTACGAGCAGTACTTC. It translates to CASSILAGPSYEQYF.